This TCR beta chain was documented in a study of OX40 agonist ivuxolimab in advanced cancers. Study summary: Every 2 weeks, ivuxolimab was infused into the patients intravenously at between 0.01 and 10 mg/kg. Study-level findings and limits: In CD8+ T cells, expanded clones were on average more numerous than in CD4+.

Profiled with immunoSEQ multiplex PCR; TCRdb holds only in-frame clones, not every one. The sample lists tens of thousands of clones, roughly three quarters seen once, with 2% to 3% in the top ten. The CDR3 sequence is 15 residues long. Germline lookup yields CDR1 SGDLS and CDR2 YYNGEE. Trimming at V came to 4 bases and at J to 5 bases, leaving 6 bases not matched to a gene. On this clone: Its antigen is undetermined.

The material sequenced was CD4+ or CD8+ T cells sorted from blood, taken in a trial of the OX40 agonist ivuxolimab. The J gene is TRBJ2-3, the V gene TRBV9; 11 bases match TRBD2. The sequence was obtained from an adult with an advanced solid tumor such as melanoma, head and neck, liver or kidney cancer. Written as DNA, the CDR3 is TGTGCCAGCAGCATGTATAGCGGGAGGGAAGATACGCAGTATTTT. Its translation: CASSMYSGREDTQYF.